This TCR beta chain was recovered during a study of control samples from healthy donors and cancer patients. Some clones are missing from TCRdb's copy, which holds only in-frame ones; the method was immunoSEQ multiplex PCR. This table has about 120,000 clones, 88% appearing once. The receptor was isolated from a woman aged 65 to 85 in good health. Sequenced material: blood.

The CDR3 reads CASSESGSNQPQHF. The DNA of the CDR3 is TGCGCCAGCAGTGAGTCGGGTAGCAATCAGCCCCAGCATTTT. The chain combines TRBV10-2 with TRBJ1-5, with D unresolved. The CDR3 loop spans 14 amino acids. The germline V gene encodes CDR1 WSHSY and CDR2 SAAADI. V was trimmed by 0 bases and J by 0 bases, leaving 3 bases between them.